This is a list of T cell receptor beta chains from one sample in a study of T-cell reconstitution after alpha-beta-depleted transplantation in children. TCRdb re-analysed the PCR reads in MiXCR, keeping a single row per CDR3 protein. There are hundreds of thousands of distinct CDR3 sequences in the sample; roughly 15% occur only once, and under 1.2% lies in the top ten. The sequencing here drew on PBMCs from the stem cell graft donor, taken from the stem cell graft. The source of these receptors is a human donor who donated a stem cell graft to a child with acute myeloid leukemia. CDR3s include the opening cysteine and the closing phenylalanine or tryptophan. The D gene is left open where the match is weak. Only some rows state a clone size, as once, few, many or a class for expanded clones.

j_gene: TRBJ2-3
v_gene: TRBV7-9
d_gene: .
abundance: many
CDR3nt: TGTGCCACCCAGGGTGATACGCAGTATTTT
CDR3aa: CATQGDTQYF

j_gene: TRBJ2-7
v_gene: TRBV7-2
d_gene: .
abundance: many
CDR3nt: TGTGCCAGCAGCTTAGGAGGGGCCCCTTCTTACGAGCAGTACTTC
CDR3aa: CASSLGGAPSYEQYF

j_gene: TRBJ1-5
v_gene: TRBV7-8
d_gene: .
abundance: .
CDR3nt: TGTGCCAGCAGCCCCAGGGCAGGGAGCAATCAGCCCCAGCATTTT
CDR3aa: CASSPRAGSNQPQHF

j_gene: TRBJ2-1
v_gene: TRBV12-3/TRBV12-4
d_gene: TRBD1
abundance: many
CDR3nt: TGTGCCAGCAGTTTTGGGACAGGGGGCTATGAGCAGTTCTTC
CDR3aa: CASSFGTGGYEQFF

j_gene: TRBJ2-3
v_gene: TRBV27
d_gene: TRBD2
abundance: .
CDR3nt: TGTGCCAGCAGTTTATCGGGACTAGCGGGGGGGGGATCGCAGTATTTT
CDR3aa: CASSLSGLAGGGSQYF

j_gene: TRBJ1-1
v_gene: TRBV20-1
d_gene: .
abundance: .
CDR3nt: TGCAGTGCTAGAGATGGGGGGGCCACTGAAGCTTTCTTT
CDR3aa: CSARDGGATEAFF

j_gene: TRBJ1-2
v_gene: TRBV12-3/TRBV12-4
d_gene: .
abundance: few
CDR3nt: TGTGCCAGCACCCGTTTCCGGGGCCGCCGCTATGGCTACACCTTC
CDR3aa: CASTRFRGRRYGYTF

j_gene: TRBJ2-7
v_gene: TRBV12-3/TRBV12-4
d_gene: .
abundance: many
CDR3nt: TGTGCCAGCAGTTTAGAGCAGGGCCCCTACGAGCAGTACTTC
CDR3aa: CASSLEQGPYEQYF

j_gene: TRBJ1-5
v_gene: TRBV6-5
d_gene: .
abundance: many
CDR3nt: TGTGCCAGCAGTGGGGTAGGTCAGCCCCAGCATTTT
CDR3aa: CASSGVGQPQHF

j_gene: TRBJ2-1
v_gene: TRBV7-2
d_gene: .
abundance: .
CDR3nt: TGTGCCAGCAGCTTAGATGCGGGTGCCTACAATGAGCAGTTCTTC
CDR3aa: CASSLDAGAYNEQFF

j_gene: TRBJ1-2
v_gene: TRBV5-1
d_gene: .
abundance: few
CDR3nt: TGCGCCAGCAGCTTGGGACCTCCAGGGAACTATGGCTACACCTTC
CDR3aa: CASSLGPPGNYGYTF

j_gene: TRBJ1-1
v_gene: TRBV11-2
d_gene: .
abundance: few
CDR3nt: TGTGCCAGCAGCCCGGGGCGCCGGCAGCAGAACACTGAAGCTTTCTTT
CDR3aa: CASSPGRRQQNTEAFF

j_gene: TRBJ1-1
v_gene: TRBV20-1
d_gene: .
abundance: many
CDR3nt: TGCAGTGCTAGAGATCCGGGAAGGGCGAACACTGAAGCTTTCTTT
CDR3aa: CSARDPGRANTEAFF

j_gene: TRBJ2-5
v_gene: TRBV11-2
d_gene: TRBD1
abundance: few
CDR3nt: TGTGCCAGCAGCTGGACAGGGGGCGCGTCTGGGACCCAGTACTTC
CDR3aa: CASSWTGGASGTQYF

j_gene: TRBJ2-7
v_gene: TRBV20-1
d_gene: TRBD1
abundance: .
CDR3nt: TGCAGTGCTAGGCGACAGGGGGTCTACGAGCAGTACTTC
CDR3aa: CSARRQGVYEQYF

j_gene: TRBJ1-4
v_gene: TRBV6-6
d_gene: .
abundance: few
CDR3nt: TGTGCCAGCAGTTACTCGAATGAAAAACTGTTTTTT
CDR3aa: CASSYSNEKLFF

j_gene: TRBJ1-1
v_gene: TRBV5-6
d_gene: .
abundance: many
CDR3nt: TGTGCCAGCAGCTTGGATCCCAGTAACACTGAAGCTTTCTTT
CDR3aa: CASSLDPSNTEAFF

j_gene: TRBJ1-1
v_gene: TRBV6-1
d_gene: .
abundance: many
CDR3nt: TGTGCCAGCAGCCCGGGGGGCTACGCTGAAGCTTTCTTT
CDR3aa: CASSPGGYAEAFF

j_gene: TRBJ2-1
v_gene: TRBV5-4
d_gene: TRBD1
abundance: many
CDR3nt: TGTGCCAGCAGCTGGGACAGGGTTGACTACAATGAGCAGTTCTTC
CDR3aa: CASSWDRVDYNEQFF

j_gene: TRBJ1-1
v_gene: TRBV6-1
d_gene: .
abundance: many
CDR3nt: TGTGCCAGCTCCAGATTGAACACTGAAGCTTTCTTT
CDR3aa: CASSRLNTEAFF

j_gene: TRBJ2-7
v_gene: TRBV13
d_gene: .
abundance: many
CDR3nt: TGTGCCAGCAGCTTAGGGGACAGGGACTACTACGAGCAGTACTTC
CDR3aa: CASSLGDRDYYEQYF

j_gene: TRBJ2-5
v_gene: TRBV19
d_gene: .
abundance: few
CDR3nt: TGTGCCAGTAGTATTGGGGTAGTCCAAGAGACCCAGTACTTC
CDR3aa: CASSIGVVQETQYF

j_gene: TRBJ2-2
v_gene: TRBV6-4
d_gene: .
abundance: .
CDR3nt: TGTGCCAGCTGTGCGGACACCGGGGAGCTGTTTTTT
CDR3aa: CASCADTGELFF

j_gene: TRBJ1-5
v_gene: TRBV6-2/TRBV6-3
d_gene: TRBD1
abundance: few
CDR3nt: TGTGCCAGCAGTTACCCAACAGGGGCCGATCAGCCCCAGCATTTT
CDR3aa: CASSYPTGADQPQHF

j_gene: TRBJ2-3
v_gene: TRBV6-1
d_gene: .
abundance: .
CDR3nt: TGTGCCAGCACCCTTGGTGGGGCAGATACGCAGTATTTT
CDR3aa: CASTLGGADTQYF

j_gene: TRBJ2-1
v_gene: TRBV5-1
d_gene: .
abundance: few
CDR3nt: TGCGCCAGCAGCAGGGGCCCAGAGGATGAGCAGTTCTTC
CDR3aa: CASSRGPEDEQFF

j_gene: TRBJ2-4
v_gene: TRBV12-3/TRBV12-4
d_gene: TRBD2
abundance: .
CDR3nt: TGTGCCAGCAGTCCCTCGGGACTAGCGGGGGTGGCCAAAAACATTCAGTACTTC
CDR3aa: CASSPSGLAGVAKNIQYF

j_gene: TRBJ1-1
v_gene: TRBV4-1
d_gene: TRBD1
abundance: .
CDR3nt: TGCGCCAGCAGCCAGTCAGGAGCACGTAACAGGGGTCGGTTTTACACTGAAGCTTTCTTT
CDR3aa: CASSQSGARNRGRFYTEAFF

j_gene: TRBJ2-5
v_gene: TRBV19
d_gene: .
abundance: many
CDR3nt: TGTGCCAGTAGTATAGGCCCAGCCTGGGAGGAGACCCAGTACTTC
CDR3aa: CASSIGPAWEETQYF

j_gene: TRBJ2-3
v_gene: TRBV27
d_gene: .
abundance: .
CDR3nt: TGTGCCAGCAGTACGCAGGGGTCGGCAGATACGCAGTATTTT
CDR3aa: CASSTQGSADTQYF

j_gene: TRBJ1-1
v_gene: TRBV6-5
d_gene: .
abundance: few
CDR3nt: TGTGCCAGCAGTTTAAGTAGGGGGGCCGGAGCTTTCTTT
CDR3aa: CASSLSRGAGAFF

j_gene: TRBJ2-3
v_gene: TRBV28
d_gene: .
abundance: few
CDR3nt: TGTGCCAGCAGCACTGAGACCGGGACGATGCGGGATACGCAGTATTTT
CDR3aa: CASSTETGTMRDTQYF

j_gene: TRBJ1-1
v_gene: TRBV30
d_gene: .
abundance: many
CDR3nt: TGTGCCTGGATAAAAGGATTCAGGGGTTCTGAAGCTTTCTTT
CDR3aa: CAWIKGFRGSEAFF

j_gene: TRBJ2-7
v_gene: TRBV2
d_gene: .
abundance: .
CDR3nt: TGTGCCAGCAGTGAAGTAGGGGCGGAGAGCTCCTACGAGCAGTACTTC
CDR3aa: CASSEVGAESSYEQYF

j_gene: TRBJ1-1
v_gene: TRBV10-3
d_gene: .
abundance: many
CDR3nt: TGTGCCATCAGTGAAGCGTCACGGAACACTGAAGCTTTCTTT
CDR3aa: CAISEASRNTEAFF

j_gene: TRBJ2-3
v_gene: TRBV20-1
d_gene: .
abundance: few
CDR3nt: TGCAGTGTATTCCCCGGGGCAGATACGCAGTATTTT
CDR3aa: CSVFPGADTQYF

j_gene: TRBJ2-4
v_gene: TRBV30
d_gene: .
abundance: few
CDR3nt: TGTGCCTGGAGCCCCGGGTCAGGGATGAACATTCAGTACTTC
CDR3aa: CAWSPGSGMNIQYF

j_gene: TRBJ1-2
v_gene: TRBV20-1
d_gene: .
abundance: many
CDR3nt: TGCAGTGCTAGGATGGAAGGGGGCTACACCTTC
CDR3aa: CSARMEGGYTF

j_gene: TRBJ2-1
v_gene: TRBV7-2
d_gene: TRBD1
abundance: .
CDR3nt: TGTGCCAGCAGCTTAGAGACAGGGTTTGATGAGCAGTTCTTC
CDR3aa: CASSLETGFDEQFF

j_gene: TRBJ1-2
v_gene: TRBV27
d_gene: .
abundance: few
CDR3nt: TGTGCCAGTAAGGGGCCGCCTAACTATGGCTACACCTTC
CDR3aa: CASKGPPNYGYTF

j_gene: TRBJ1-2
v_gene: TRBV29-1
d_gene: TRBD1
abundance: .
CDR3nt: TGCAGCGTTGAAGAGACAGGGTACAAAGGCTACACCTTC
CDR3aa: CSVEETGYKGYTF

j_gene: TRBJ2-1
v_gene: TRBV12-3/TRBV12-4
d_gene: TRBD2
abundance: few
CDR3nt: TGTGCCAGCATCCCAACCGCACTAGCGGGGGGGCAATCCTACAATGAGCAGTTCTTC
CDR3aa: CASIPTALAGGQSYNEQFF

j_gene: TRBJ1-4
v_gene: TRBV20-1
d_gene: .
abundance: many
CDR3nt: TGCAGTGCTGGGCAAGGGAATGAAAAACTGTTTTTT
CDR3aa: CSAGQGNEKLFF

j_gene: TRBJ2-2
v_gene: TRBV12-3/TRBV12-4
d_gene: .
abundance: few
CDR3nt: TGTGCCAGCAGTTGGAGGGGCTCGAACACCGGGGAGCTGTTTTTT
CDR3aa: CASSWRGSNTGELFF

j_gene: TRBJ2-1
v_gene: TRBV13
d_gene: .
abundance: many
CDR3nt: TGTGCCAGCAGCTGGTACAATGAGCAGTTCTTC
CDR3aa: CASSWYNEQFF

j_gene: TRBJ2-7
v_gene: TRBV28
d_gene: TRBD1
abundance: few
CDR3nt: TGTGCCAGCAGGGACAGGGCGAACGAGCAGTACTTC
CDR3aa: CASRDRANEQYF

j_gene: TRBJ2-3
v_gene: TRBV10-1
d_gene: TRBD2
abundance: many
CDR3nt: TGCGCCAGCAGTGAAAGACTAGCGGGGACGACAGATACGCAGTATTTT
CDR3aa: CASSERLAGTTDTQYF

j_gene: TRBJ1-1
v_gene: TRBV5-1
d_gene: TRBD1
abundance: .
CDR3nt: TGCGCCAGCAGCTCGGCCGGGGACAGGGAAGCTGAAGCTTTCTTT
CDR3aa: CASSSAGDREAEAFF

j_gene: TRBJ2-3
v_gene: TRBV6-5
d_gene: .
abundance: many
CDR3nt: TGTGCCAGCAGTTTCCAGGGACAAGGCACAGATACGCAGTATTTT
CDR3aa: CASSFQGQGTDTQYF

j_gene: TRBJ2-5
v_gene: TRBV10-3
d_gene: .
abundance: many
CDR3nt: TGTGCCATCAGTGAAAGTCATGGGACCCAGTACTTC
CDR3aa: CAISESHGTQYF